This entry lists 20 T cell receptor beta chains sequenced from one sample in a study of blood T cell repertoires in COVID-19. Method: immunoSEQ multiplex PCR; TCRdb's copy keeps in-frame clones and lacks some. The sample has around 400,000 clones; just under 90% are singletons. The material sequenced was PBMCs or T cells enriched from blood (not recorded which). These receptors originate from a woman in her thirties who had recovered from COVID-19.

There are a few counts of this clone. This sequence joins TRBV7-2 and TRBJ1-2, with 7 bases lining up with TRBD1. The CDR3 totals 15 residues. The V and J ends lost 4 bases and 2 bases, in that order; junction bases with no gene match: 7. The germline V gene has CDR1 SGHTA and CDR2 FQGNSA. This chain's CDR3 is CASSSRQGGNYGYTF. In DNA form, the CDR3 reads TGTGCCAGCAGCTCCCGACAGGGTGGGAACTATGGCTACACCTTC.

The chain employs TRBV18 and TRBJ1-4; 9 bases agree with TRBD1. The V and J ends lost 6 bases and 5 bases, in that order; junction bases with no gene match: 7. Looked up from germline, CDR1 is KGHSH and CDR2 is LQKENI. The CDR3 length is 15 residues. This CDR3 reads CASSQTGTGNEKLFF. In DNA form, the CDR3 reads TGTGCCAGCTCCCAAACGGGGACAGGGAATGAAAAACTGTTTTTT.

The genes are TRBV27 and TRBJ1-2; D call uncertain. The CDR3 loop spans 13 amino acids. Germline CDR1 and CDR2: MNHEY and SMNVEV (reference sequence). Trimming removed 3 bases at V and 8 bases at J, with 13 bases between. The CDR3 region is CASSLGSSHGYTF. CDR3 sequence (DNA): TGTGCCAGCAGTTTGGGCAGCTCTCACGGCTACACCTTC.

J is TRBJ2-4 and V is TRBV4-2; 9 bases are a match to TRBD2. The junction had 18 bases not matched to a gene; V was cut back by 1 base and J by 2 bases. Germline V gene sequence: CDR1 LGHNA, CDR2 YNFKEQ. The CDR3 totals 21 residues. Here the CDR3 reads CASSQALVGATAGGSKNIQYF. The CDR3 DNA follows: TGTGCCAGCAGCCAAGCTTTAGTAGGGGCAACGGCGGGAGGGTCCAAAAACATTCAGTACTTC.

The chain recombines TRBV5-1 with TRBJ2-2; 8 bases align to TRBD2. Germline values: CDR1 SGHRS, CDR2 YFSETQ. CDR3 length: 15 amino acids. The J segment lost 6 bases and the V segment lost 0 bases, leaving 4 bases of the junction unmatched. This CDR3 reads CASSLAIAGPGELFF. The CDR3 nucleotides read TGCGCCAGCAGCTTGGCGATAGCGGGGCCCGGGGAGCTGTTTTTT.

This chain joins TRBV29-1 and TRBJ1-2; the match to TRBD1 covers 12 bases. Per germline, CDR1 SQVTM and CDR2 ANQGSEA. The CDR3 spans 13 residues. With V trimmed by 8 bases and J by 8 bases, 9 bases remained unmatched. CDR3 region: CSSPGQGATGYTF. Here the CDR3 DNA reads TGCAGCTCCCCGGGACAGGGGGCGACCGGCTACACCTTC.

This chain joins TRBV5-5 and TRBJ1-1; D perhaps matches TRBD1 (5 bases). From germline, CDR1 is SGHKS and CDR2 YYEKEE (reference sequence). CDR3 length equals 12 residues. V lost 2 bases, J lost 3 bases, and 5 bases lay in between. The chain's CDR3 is CASSLGDTEAFF. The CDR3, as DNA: TGTGCCAGCAGCTTAGGGGACACTGAAGCTTTCTTT.

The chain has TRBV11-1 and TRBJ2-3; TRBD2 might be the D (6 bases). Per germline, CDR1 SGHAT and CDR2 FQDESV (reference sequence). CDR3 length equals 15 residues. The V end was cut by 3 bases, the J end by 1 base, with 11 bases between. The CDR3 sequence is CASSFGGAGTDTQYF. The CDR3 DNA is TGTGCCAGCAGCTTTGGCGGGGCCGGCACAGATACGCAGTATTTT.

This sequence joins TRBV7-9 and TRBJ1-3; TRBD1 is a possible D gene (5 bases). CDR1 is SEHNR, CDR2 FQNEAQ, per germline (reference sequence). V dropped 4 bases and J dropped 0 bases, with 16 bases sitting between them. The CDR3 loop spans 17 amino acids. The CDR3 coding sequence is TGTGCCAGCAGCTCAGATGGGGCGTATCACTCTGGAAACACCATATATTTT. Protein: CASSSDGAYHSGNTIYF.

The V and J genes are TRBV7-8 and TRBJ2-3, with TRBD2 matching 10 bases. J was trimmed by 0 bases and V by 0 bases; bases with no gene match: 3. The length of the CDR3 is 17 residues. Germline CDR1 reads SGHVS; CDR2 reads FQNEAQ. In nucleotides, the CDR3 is TGTGCCAGCAGCTTAGCGGGACTAGCGATTAGCACAGATACGCAGTATTTT. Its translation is CASSLAGLAISTDTQYF.

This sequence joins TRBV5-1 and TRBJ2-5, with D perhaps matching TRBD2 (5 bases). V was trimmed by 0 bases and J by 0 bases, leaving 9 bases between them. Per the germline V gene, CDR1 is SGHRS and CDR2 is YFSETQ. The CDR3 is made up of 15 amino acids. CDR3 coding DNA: TGCGCCAGCAGCTTGGACGGGATGAACCAAGAGACCCAGTACTTC. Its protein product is CASSLDGMNQETQYF.

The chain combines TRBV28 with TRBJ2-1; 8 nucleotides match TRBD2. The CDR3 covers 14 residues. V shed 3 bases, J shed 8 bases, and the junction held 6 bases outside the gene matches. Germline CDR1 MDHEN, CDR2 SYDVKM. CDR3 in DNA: TGTGCCAGCAGTTTTTCGGGAGGGCCCTATGAGCAGTTCTTC. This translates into CASSFSGGPYEQFF.

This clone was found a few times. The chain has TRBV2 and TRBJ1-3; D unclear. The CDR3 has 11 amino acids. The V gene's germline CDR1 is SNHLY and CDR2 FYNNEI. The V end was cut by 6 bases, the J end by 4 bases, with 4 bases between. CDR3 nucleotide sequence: TGTGCCAGCAGCACAGGAAACACCATATATTTT. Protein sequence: CASSTGNTIYF.

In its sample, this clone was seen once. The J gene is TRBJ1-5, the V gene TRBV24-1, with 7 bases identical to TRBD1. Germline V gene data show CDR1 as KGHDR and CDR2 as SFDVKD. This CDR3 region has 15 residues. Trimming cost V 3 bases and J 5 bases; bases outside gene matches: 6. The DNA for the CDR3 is TGTGCCACCAGTGATCAAGACAGGGCAGATCAGCCCCAGCATTTT. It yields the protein CATSDQDRADQPQHF.

CDR3 loop: CATSPGANSNQPQHF. Written as DNA, the CDR3 is TGTGCCACCAGTCCAGGCGCTAATAGCAATCAGCCCCAGCATTTT. The rearrangement links TRBV24-1 to TRBJ1-5; D is unresolved. CDR1 is KGHDR, CDR2 SFDVKD, per germline. V was cut by 6 bases and J by 0 bases, with 11 bases left in between. The CDR3 length is 15 residues.

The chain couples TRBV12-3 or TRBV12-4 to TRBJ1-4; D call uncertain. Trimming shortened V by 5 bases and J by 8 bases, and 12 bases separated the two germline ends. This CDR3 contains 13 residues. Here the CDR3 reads CASSPGAREKLFF. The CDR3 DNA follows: TGTGCCAGCAGTCCGGGAGCGAGAGAAAAACTGTTTTTT.

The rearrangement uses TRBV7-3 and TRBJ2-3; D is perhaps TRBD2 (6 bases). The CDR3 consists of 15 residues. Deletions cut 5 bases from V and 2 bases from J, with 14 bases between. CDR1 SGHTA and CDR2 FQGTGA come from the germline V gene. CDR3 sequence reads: CASSMGLTPTDTQYF. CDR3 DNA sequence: TGTGCCAGCAGCATGGGACTGACTCCCACAGATACGCAGTATTTT.

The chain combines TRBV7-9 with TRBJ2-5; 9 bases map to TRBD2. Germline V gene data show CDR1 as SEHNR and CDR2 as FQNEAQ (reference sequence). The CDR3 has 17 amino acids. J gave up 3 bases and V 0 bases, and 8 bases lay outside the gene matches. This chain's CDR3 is CASSLAYGTSREETQYF. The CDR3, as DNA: TGTGCCAGCAGCTTAGCGTACGGGACTAGCAGAGAAGAGACCCAGTACTTC.

The CDR3 loop is CATSRETSGDEQYF. CDR3 in DNA: TGTGCCACCAGCAGAGAGACTAGCGGGGACGAGCAGTACTTC. V gene TRBV15 combines with J gene TRBJ2-7; 11 nucleotides line up with TRBD2. The V gene end was trimmed by 0 bases and the J gene end by 5 bases; junction bases not matched to a gene: 0. This CDR3 has 14 residues. Germline V gene sequence: CDR1 LNHNV, CDR2 YYDKDF (reference sequence).

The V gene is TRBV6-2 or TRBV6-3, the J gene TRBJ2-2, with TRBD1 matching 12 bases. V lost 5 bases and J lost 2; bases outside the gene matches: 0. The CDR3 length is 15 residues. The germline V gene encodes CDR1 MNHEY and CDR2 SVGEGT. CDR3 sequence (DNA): TGTGCCAGCAGTGGGACAGGGGGCAACACCGGGGAGCTGTTTTTT. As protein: CASSGTGGNTGELFF.